These 6 T cell receptor beta chains share one sample of origin, sequenced in a study of OX40 agonist ivuxolimab in advanced cancers. The method was immunoSEQ multiplex PCR; TCRdb's version includes in-frame clones alone and lacks a portion of them. The sample holds under 100,000 clones, over 75% seen once. The specimen was CD4+ or CD8+ T cells sorted from blood, collected in a trial of the OX40 agonist ivuxolimab. The receptor source for this set is an adult with an advanced solid tumor such as melanoma, head and neck, liver or kidney cancer.

This chain uses TRBV7-2 with TRBJ1-3; D not resolved. Per germline, CDR1 SGHTA and CDR2 FQGNSA. The CDR3 runs to 12 residues. The V end lost 6 bases, the J end lost 0 bases, and 3 bases lay between the germline ends. Written as DNA, the CDR3 is TGTGCCAGCAGGGGCTCTGGAAACACCATATATTTT. This gives the protein CASRGSGNTIYF.

V and J are TRBV28 and TRBJ1-1; D unresolved. CDR3 length: 15 amino acids. Per germline, CDR1 MDHEN and CDR2 SYDVKM. Trimming took off 3 bases at V and 0 bases at J, with 11 bases between the two ends. The CDR3, as DNA: TGTGCCAGCAGTTTGTTGGGTATTATGAACACTGAAGCTTTCTTT. This sequence encodes CASSLLGIMNTEAFF.

The rearrangement joins TRBV5-1 to TRBJ1-6; D uncertain. The CDR3 extends over 15 amino acids. V was shortened by 2 bases and J by 7 bases, with 13 bases between the two germline ends. Germline V gene sequence: CDR1 SGHRS, CDR2 YFSETQ. In nucleotides, the CDR3 is TGCGCCAGCAGCTTAGGGATCAGTCTGAATTCACCCCTCCACTTT. This gives the protein CASSLGISLNSPLHF. Looking up the rest from reference TRBV5-1 and TRBJ1-6 gives the full variable domain: KAGVTQTPRYLIKTRGQQVTLSCSPISGHRSVSWYQQTPGQGLQFLFEYFSETQRNKGNFPGRFSGRQFSNSRSEMNVSTLELGDSALYLCASSLGISLNSPLHFGNGTRLTVT.

The chain employs TRBV7-8 and TRBJ2-7, with a weak D call TRBD1 (5 bases). The CDR3 has 13 amino acids. CDR1 and CDR2 (germline): SGHVS, FQNEAQ. The germline V and J ends were trimmed by 4 bases and 2 bases, with 9 bases remaining between them. CDR3 amino acids: CASSWRTPYEQYF. DNA for the CDR3: TGTGCCAGCAGCTGGCGGACACCCTACGAGCAGTACTTC.

The rearrangement joins TRBV9 to TRBJ2-1; 10 positions match TRBD2. V lost 3 bases to trimming and J lost 7 bases; unmatched junction nucleotides: 10. The CDR3 has 16 amino acids. CDR1 is SGDLS, CDR2 YYNGEE, per germline. CDR3 nucleotide sequence: TGTGCCAGCAGCGAGCGACTAGCGGGTGGCAGGAATGAGCAGTTCTTC. Residues: CASSERLAGGRNEQFF.

The CDR3 protein is CASRTRYNEQFF. The CDR3 DNA is TGTGCCAGCCGGACTCGATACAATGAGCAGTTCTTC. The chain recombines TRBV2 with TRBJ2-1; perhaps TRBD2 as D (5 bases). The CDR3 spans 12 residues. Trimming removed 8 bases from V and 4 bases from J, with 9 bases in between. Germline V CDR1 and CDR2: SNHLY, FYNNEI.